These 32 T cell receptor beta chains were all obtained from the same sample, sequenced in a study of CXCR3-negative and CXCR3-positive naive CD8 T cells. The method, 5' RACE with UMI labels, was used to prepare the TRB cDNA libraries. One entry per CDR3 protein, without DNA, is what TCRdb gives after re-calling the 5' RACE reads. Found here are approximately 100,000 distinct CDR3 sequences; the top ten clones hold 0.36%. General study points: CXCR3-positive naive cells carried more hydrophobic TRB CDR3s than CXCR3-negative naive cells did.

No cognate antigen is known for these TCRs. Sequenced material: naive CXCR3+ CD8+ T cells from blood. Stated subset: CD45RO-CCR7+CD27+CD95- naive CD8+ T cells expressing CXCR3 (TNR3+). Receptors originate from a human donor in good health. Some clones in this sample may be carry-over from other donors' samples.

This rearrangement joins TRBV7-9 to TRBJ2-1; there is no DNA to check the TCRdb D call of TRBD1. The CDR3 consists of 15 residues. Per germline, CDR1 SEHNR and CDR2 FQNEAQ (reference sequence). This CDR3 is CASSLGTGGRDEQFF.

The V gene is TRBV12-3 or TRBV12-4, the J gene TRBJ2-7; TCRdb proposes TRBD2, but this gene call is untestable without DNA. The CDR3 is 14 amino acids. The CDR3: CASSLGFGRDEQYF.

The chain carries TRBV6-5 and TRBJ1-1; lacking DNA, the TRBD1 call made by TCRdb goes unchecked. This CDR3 comprises 14 residues. CDR1 MNHEY and CDR2 SVGAGI come from the germline V gene. The CDR3 sequence is CASSADRGPTEAFF.

This chain uses TRBV9 with TRBJ1-5; TCRdb's D call of TRBD1 is untestable without DNA. CDR1 is SGDLS, CDR2 YYNGEE, per germline. The CDR3 covers 14 residues. The CDR3 sequence: CASSSTGNNQPQHF.

The V call is TRBV6-6, the J call TRBJ2-3; TCRdb's D gene call, TRBD1, goes unchecked for lack of DNA. Germline V lookup: CDR1 MNHNY, CDR2 SVGAGI (reference sequence). This CDR3 is built from 14 residues. This CDR3 is CASSRPRGPGTQYF.

This sequence joins TRBV6-6 and TRBJ1-5; checking the TCRdb D call of TRBD1 is not possible without DNA. The CDR3 runs 19 residues. Per the germline V gene, CDR1 is MNHNY and CDR2 is SVGAGI (reference sequence). The CDR3 sequence: CASSYSILPRTGVNQPQHF.

This sequence joins TRBV7-9 and TRBJ2-7. Per the germline V gene, CDR1 is SEHNR and CDR2 is FQNEAQ (reference sequence). This CDR3 has 14 residues. The CDR3 here is CASSQGDGEYEQYF.

This chain links TRBV5-1 with TRBJ1-1. This CDR3 has 12 residues. CDR1 SGHRS and CDR2 YFSETQ come from the germline V gene. The CDR3 loop reads CASSLWYTEAFF.

This chain joins TRBV7-3 and TRBJ2-3; TCRdb's D call of TRBD1 is untestable without DNA. The CDR3 totals 18 residues. Germline assignment: CDR1 SGHTA and CDR2 FQGTGA. The chain's CDR3 is CASSWGAGTGILTDTQYF.

The gene calls are TRBV29-1 and TRBJ2-7; TCRdb names TRBD2, which stays unverified in the absence of DNA. Germline assignment: CDR1 SQVTM and CDR2 ANQGSEA. This CDR3 is 14 amino acids long. CDR3 sequence: CSVQTSGGGYEQYF.

The chain combines TRBV28 with TRBJ2-7. CDR3 length equals 12 residues. Germline CDR1 reads MDHEN; CDR2 reads SYDVKM. CDR3 residues: CASSPVAYEQYF.

V usage is TRBV4-2 and J usage is TRBJ2-2; TCRdb calls TRBD1, which cannot be checked without DNA. Germline-derived CDR1 and CDR2 are LGHNA and YNFKEQ. This CDR3 spans 16 amino acids. CDR3 in amino acids: CASSQRDRAYTGELFF.

This chain connects TRBV7-2 to TRBJ2-7. Germline CDR1 and CDR2: SGHTA and FQGNSA. The CDR3 runs 13 residues. The CDR3 here is CASSQTDFYERYF.

This chain's CDR3 is CASSVAGGETQYF. V and J are TRBV5-1 and TRBJ2-5; the D gene TCRdb calls, TRBD2, cannot be checked with no DNA. Germline values: CDR1 SGHRS, CDR2 YFSETQ. The CDR3 totals 13 residues.

The genes are TRBV14 and TRBJ1-2. The CDR3 extends over 11 amino acids. Germline V CDR1 and CDR2: SGHDN, FVKESK. The chain's CDR3 is CASSQGYGYTF.

The gene calls are TRBV21-1 and TRBJ2-7. TRBV21-1 is an annotated pseudogene. The CDR3 is 17 amino acids. The chain's CDR3 is CASSLRGEGMTSYEQYF.

The gene calls are TRBV7-8 and TRBJ2-3; checking the TCRdb D call of TRBD1 is not possible without DNA. Germline V CDR1 and CDR2: SGHVS, FQNEAQ. This CDR3 spans 13 amino acids. Here the CDR3 reads CAGAPPGTDTQYF.

The genes are TRBV3-1 and TRBJ2-3; the D gene TCRdb calls, TRBD1, cannot be checked with no DNA. CDR3 size: 13 residues. Germline V gives CDR1 LGHDT, CDR2 YNNKEL (reference sequence). The CDR3 here is CASLGGAADTQYF.

The gene calls are TRBV5-1 and TRBJ2-7; TCRdb proposes TRBD1, but this gene call is untestable without DNA. This CDR3 has 14 residues. Per the germline V gene, CDR1 is SGHRS and CDR2 is YFSETQ. This chain's CDR3 is CASSLVAGDYEQYF. Variable domain in full (rest from reference TRBV5-1 and TRBJ2-7): KAGVTQTPRYLIKTRGQQVTLSCSPISGHRSVSWYQQTPGQGLQFLFEYFSETQRNKGNFPGRFSGRQFSNSRSEMNVSTLELGDSALYLCASSLVAGDYEQYFGPGTRLTVT.

The V gene is TRBV2, the J gene TRBJ2-1. The CDR3 is 12 amino acids. Germline V CDR1 and CDR2: SNHLY, FYNNEI. The CDR3 loop is CASSVLYNEQFF.

This sequence joins TRBV2 and TRBJ2-7; lacking DNA, the TRBD1 call made by TCRdb goes unchecked. Germline V gene sequence: CDR1 SNHLY, CDR2 FYNNEI. The CDR3 spans 13 residues. The CDR3 protein is CAGGTGGFLEQYF.

The genes are TRBV9 and TRBJ2-7; the D call from TCRdb, TRBD1, cannot be confirmed without DNA. Looked up from germline, CDR1 is SGDLS and CDR2 is YYNGEE. The CDR3 totals 14 residues. The CDR3 is CASSGDAQGPEQYF.

CDR3 region: CASSSTGVDEQFF. V and J are TRBV6-5 and TRBJ2-1; TCRdb outputs TRBD1, but without DNA this stays unchecked. Germline V gene sequence: CDR1 MNHEY, CDR2 SVGAGI. The CDR3 runs to 13 residues.

The gene calls are TRBV7-9 and TRBJ2-5; the D gene TCRdb calls, TRBD2, cannot be checked with no DNA. The CDR3 totals 14 residues. Germline lookup yields CDR1 SEHNR and CDR2 FQNEAQ (reference sequence). CDR3 region: CASSLARGKETQYF.

The rearrangement joins TRBV2 to TRBJ2-1; TCRdb gives TRBD2 as the D gene, but with no DNA this cannot be confirmed. Germline V gene sequence: CDR1 SNHLY, CDR2 FYNNEI. The CDR3 has 18 amino acids. CDR3 amino acids: CARRGVAGGLIVYNEQFF.

This chain uses TRBV7-2 with TRBJ2-7. CDR1 SGHTA and CDR2 FQGNSA come from the germline V gene. The length of the CDR3 is 13 residues. CDR3 protein: CASSFTLTYEQYF.

The chain joins TRBV7-9 to TRBJ2-7. The CDR3 consists of 12 residues. From germline, CDR1 is SEHNR and CDR2 FQNEAQ (reference sequence). The CDR3 region is CASSLQNYEQYF. The full variable domain, in which reference TRBV7-9 and TRBJ2-7 provide the parts outside the CDR3, is DTGVSQNPRHKITKRGQNVTFRCDPISEHNRLYWYRQTLGQGPEFLTYFQNEAQLEKSRLLSDRFSAERPKGSFSTLEIQRTEQGDSAMYLCASSLQNYEQYFGPGTRLTVT.

This chain uses TRBV9 with TRBJ2-2. The CDR3 is 13 residues long. CDR1 and CDR2 from the germline V gene are SGDLS and YYNGEE. CDR3 sequence reads: CASSVGDTGELFF.

J is TRBJ2-1 and V is TRBV19; TCRdb lists TRBD2, though no DNA is available to test this call. The CDR3 is 12 residues long. Germline V gene sequence: CDR1 LNHDA, CDR2 SQIVND (reference sequence). CDR3 amino acids: CASSRGPDEQFF.

This chain links TRBV15 with TRBJ2-1; with no DNA, the TCRdb D assignment of TRBD2 cannot be verified. This CDR3 has 16 residues. Per the germline V gene, CDR1 is LNHNV and CDR2 is YYDKDF (reference sequence). CDR3 amino acids: CATSEFSGGPVGEQFF.

The J gene is TRBJ2-7, the V gene TRBV29-1; the D call from TCRdb, TRBD1, cannot be confirmed without DNA. Germline V gene data show CDR1 as SQVTM and CDR2 as ANQGSEA. There are 12 residues in the CDR3. CDR3 region: CSVTAQGHEQYF.

The chain joins TRBV6-5 to TRBJ2-7. The CDR3 extends over 13 amino acids. Germline CDR1 is MNHEY and CDR2 is SVGAGI. This CDR3 is CASSYSPFYEQYF.